One T cell receptor beta chain is described in this entry. Its antigen remains undetermined. Nothing much larger sits one base from this clone, and base qualities are not available. The sample belongs to a study of blood T cell repertoires in COVID-19 (dated by TCRdb to 2018 to 2021). For the study in its entirety: The collaborator samples originated in the United States, Italy and Spain and spanned the acute and convalescent phases of COVID-19. The prospective study material was composed of cDNA or gDNA derived from T cells, B-cell-depleted T cells, or PBMCs. The dataset comprised deeply sampled blood TCRbeta repertoires from subjects exposed to, actively infected with, or recovered from COVID-19. The repertoires were released in a freely available public database intended as a resource for research on the immune response to SARS-CoV-2. The samples were drawn from the first 160 participants of the ongoing ImmuneRACE study and from some 1,300 subjects provided by 6 global collaborators. Nearly every sample came with metadata listing a de-identified subject ID, COVID-19 status, age in years and sex. Where available, HLA class I and class II types were obtained from metadata supplied by the sample provider rather than from assay-based typing. Beyond this particular receptor, the publication reports: How much clinical and demographic metadata was included differed by source and by participant, and the metadata was provided uncurated.

TCRbeta CDR3 regions were amplified from genomic DNA using the immunoSEQ Assay, a bias-controlled multiplex PCR. In the authors' own workflow: Within the assay, amplification of reference gene primers was used to estimate how many nucleated cells each sample contained. Sequence reads were collapsed and filtered to measure the absolute abundance of every unique TCRbeta CDR3 rearrangement. Productive Simpson clonality was computed per sample as the square root of Simpson's diversity index over productive rearrangements. What TCRdb holds here is the immuneACCESS table cut down to in-frame rearrangements. Part of the clones is not present; checked against another copy, under half of the missing clones reflect an unresolved V gene, and the others are unexplained. V, J and clone size were drawn from that table, and D and trimming were deduced from the DNA. This sample has 90,000 to 130,000 clones in its table, and more than 75% of those were observed once. The ten largest clones add up to approximately 3.5% of the sample.

V and J are trimmed by 6 bases and 3 bases, and the gene matches miss 7 bases of the junction. Taken from the germline V gene, the CDR1 and CDR2 loops are MDHEN and SYDVKM. The CDR3, from cysteine to phenylalanine, totals 16 residues. The entry retains the CDR3 DNA only, 48 bases that are in frame from base 1. The collaborating institutions used their own protocols to collect whole blood in K2EDTA tubes. For TCRbeta analysis, collaborator samples were shipped as frozen whole blood, as isolated PBMCs, or as DNA extracted from either sample type. The sequencing sample was made of peripheral blood. Recombination joined TRBV28 with TRBJ2-1; 11 junctional bases match TRBD1. The TCR sequence derives from a woman in her forties or fifties with acute or convalescent COVID-19. Here the CDR3 is given as CASSPAGTGGYNEQFF. Here is the DNA: TGTGCCAGCAGCCCCGCCGGGACAGGGGGCTACAATGAGCAGTTCTTC.